A single sample gave rise to the 31 T cell receptor beta chains below, sequenced in a study of T cells after yellow fever vaccination. One entry per CDR3 protein results from TCRdb running MiXCR on the 5' RACE reads. The sample contains about 310,000 distinct CDR3 sequences, 3% to 4.5% of which appear only once. Source: PBMCs, taken on the day of the yellow fever booster vaccination. The receptors here all came from a man aged 18 to 30 who received the YFV17D yellow fever vaccine.

There are a few counts of this clonotype. The chain links TRBV13 to TRBJ1-4, with D possibly being TRBD1 (5 bases). CDR3 length: 13 residues. Germline CDR1 and CDR2: PRHDT and FYEKMQ (reference sequence). V was cut by 5 bases and J by 7 bases, with 11 bases left in between. The CDR3, as DNA: TGTGCCAGCAGCGCGGGGCTGAGTGAAAAACTGTTTTTT. This translates into CASSAGLSEKLFF.

This clonotype came up a few times. The chain recombines TRBV7-2 with TRBJ1-1; D might be TRBD1 (5 bases). V was trimmed by 6 bases and J by 0 bases, leaving 17 bases between them. The CDR3 extends over 16 amino acids. Germline assignment: CDR1 SGHTA and CDR2 FQGNSA. CDR3 bases: TGTGCCAGCAGGCCTCAGGGACGGATCATGAACACTGAAGCTTTCTTT. Amino acids: CASRPQGRIMNTEAFF.

The chain has TRBV5-1 and TRBJ2-1; D remains ambiguous. The CDR3 has 11 residues. Germline CDR1 is SGHRS and CDR2 is YFSETQ. The V end was cut by 2 bases, the J end by 7 bases, with 4 bases between. The CDR3 nucleotides are TGCGCCAGCAGCTTCACAAATGAGCAGTTCTTC. Translating it yields CASSFTNEQFF.

This chain joins TRBV6-1 and TRBJ1-5; D remains ambiguous. Germline V lookup: CDR1 MNHNS, CDR2 SASEGT. The CDR3 consists of 14 residues. Trimming shortened V by 7 bases and J by 0 bases, and 10 bases separated the two germline ends. CDR3 protein: CASTPTYSNQPQHF. The DNA for the CDR3 is TGTGCCAGCACCCCCACCTATAGCAATCAGCCCCAGCATTTT.

CDR3 coding DNA: TGTGCCAGCAGCAGGAATCCCGGGGCAGATACGCAGTATTTT. Encoded protein: CASSRNPGADTQYF. The chain uses TRBV5-6 and TRBJ2-3; tentative D call: TRBD2 (5 bases). The germline CDR1 and CDR2 sequences are SGHDT and YYEEEE. Trimming took off 4 bases at V and 4 bases at J, with 13 bases between the two ends. This CDR3 is 14 amino acids long.

This clonotype has just a few counts. The chain couples TRBV4-3 to TRBJ2-3; 11 positions agree with TRBD2. CDR3 length: 17 residues. Trimming removed 3 bases from V and 3 bases from J; junction bases left unmatched: 8. Per germline, CDR1 LGHNA and CDR2 YSLEER. CDR3 residues: CASSHRLSGGATDTQYF. CDR3 DNA sequence: TGCGCCAGCAGCCACCGCCTTAGCGGGGGGGCGACAGATACGCAGTATTTT.

V usage is TRBV29-1 and J usage is TRBJ1-1; D not resolved. V lost 7 bases, J lost 0 bases, and 15 bases lay in between. The CDR3 totals 14 residues. Germline-derived CDR1 and CDR2 are SQVTM and ANQGSEA. CDR3 loop: CSARRSIVNTEAFF. The CDR3 region has the DNA TGCAGCGCCCGACGCTCGATCGTGAACACTGAAGCTTTCTTT.

The rearrangement uses TRBV20-1 and TRBJ2-1; possibly TRBD2 for D (6 bases). In germline, CDR1 is DFQATT, CDR2 SNEGSKA (reference sequence). The V and J ends lost 6 bases and 0 bases respectively, with 15 bases between them. The CDR3 consists of 15 residues. For the CDR3, the DNA is TGCAGTGCGCTGGGACTTTCCAGCTCCTACAATGAGCAGTTCTTC. Its translation is CSALGLSSSYNEQFF.

There are many counts of this clonotype. The chain employs TRBV7-9 and TRBJ1-3; D is undetermined. This CDR3 comprises 16 residues. Trimming cost V 11 bases and J 0 bases, with 20 bases left between them. The germline V gene has CDR1 SEHNR and CDR2 FQNEAQ (reference sequence). CDR3 sequence reads: CAGTTGLKNSGNTIYF. CDR3 in DNA: TGTGCCGGAACCACGGGCCTCAAGAACTCTGGAAACACCATATATTTT.

This clonotype was observed a few times. The rearrangement links TRBV18 to TRBJ2-1; D call uncertain. CDR1 KGHSH and CDR2 LQKENI come from the germline V gene. CDR3 length: 15 residues. V was clipped by 4 bases and J by 4 bases, with 14 bases between them. CDR3 residues: CASSLTGDLYNEQFF. CDR3 DNA sequence: TGTGCCAGCTCACTTACCGGAGACCTTTACAATGAGCAGTTCTTC.

This clonotype was recorded many times. The V gene is TRBV12-3 or TRBV12-4, the J gene TRBJ2-4, with D perhaps TRBD1 or TRBD2 (5 bases each). This CDR3 has 13 residues. V gave up 3 bases and J gave up 8 bases, with 11 bases separating them. CDR3 amino acids: CASSLGERDIQYF. The CDR3 DNA sequence: TGTGCCAGCAGTTTGGGGGAGAGAGACATTCAGTACTTC.

Only a few counts were recorded for this clonotype. The CDR3 is CAWSTSPYGYTF. The CDR3 DNA is TGTGCCTGGAGTACTTCCCCTTATGGCTACACCTTC. The chain has TRBV30 and TRBJ1-2; unclear D gene. Trimming cost V 2 bases and J 5 bases, with 9 bases left between them. The V gene's germline CDR1 is GTSNPN and CDR2 SVGIG (reference sequence). This CDR3 is built from 12 residues.

This clonotype was found many times. Here the CDR3 DNA reads TGTGCCAGCAGTGATATCGGCCTACGGGCTAACTATGGCTACACCTTC. Translated, it gives CASSDIGLRANYGYTF. This chain joins TRBV2 and TRBJ1-2; D is undetermined. CDR1 SNHLY and CDR2 FYNNEI come from the germline V gene. This CDR3 is built from 16 residues. Trimming stripped 3 bases from V and 0 bases from J, with 14 bases between.

This clonotype has just a few counts. The chain is built from TRBV12-5 and TRBJ2-1; D assignment may be TRBD1 or TRBD2 (6 bases each). This CDR3 is 16 amino acids long. V lost 3 bases to trimming and J lost 2 bases, with 14 bases between them. CDR1 and CDR2 from the germline V gene are LGHNT and FRNRAP. CDR3 bases: TGTGCTAGTGGTTTAACCGGGGGCACAACCTACAATGAGCAGTTCTTC. Translated: CASGLTGGTTYNEQFF. The entire variable domain, with the rest obtained from reference TRBV12-5 and TRBJ2-1, is as follows: DARVTQTPRHKVTEMGQEVTMRCQPILGHNTVFWYRQTMMQGLELLAYFRNRAPLDDSGMPKDRFSAEMPDATLATLKIQPSEPRDSAVYFCASGLTGGTTYNEQFFGPGTRLTVL.

This clonotype was seen only a few times. J is TRBJ1-1 and V is TRBV12-3 or TRBV12-4; tentatively, D is TRBD1 (6 bases). Trimming left V 6 bases short and J 3 bases short, with 14 bases between. This CDR3 is built from 14 residues. The CDR3 DNA is TGTGCCAGCAGGAAGGGGGAGGAGTACACTGAAGCTTTCTTT. The encoded protein is CASRKGEEYTEAFF.

The gene calls are TRBV27 and TRBJ2-2, with TRBD1 matching 7 bases. From germline, CDR1 is MNHEY and CDR2 SMNVEV (reference sequence). After removal of 2 bases from V and 8 bases from J, the junction contained 2 bases not matched to a gene. The CDR3 runs 13 residues. The CDR3 is CASSLNRGGELFF. The CDR3 DNA reads TGTGCCAGCAGTTTAAACAGGGGAGGGGAGCTGTTTTTT.

This clonotype has at least ten counts. The J gene is TRBJ1-1, the V gene TRBV20-1; 8 bases are shared with TRBD1. V was pared by 4 bases and J by 2 bases, with 6 bases of the junction left unmatched. Germline loops: CDR1 DFQATT, CDR2 SNEGSKA (reference sequence). The CDR3 totals 14 residues. The CDR3 sequence is CSANQGAFNTEAFF. The CDR3 region has the DNA TGCAGTGCTAACCAGGGGGCTTTCAACACTGAAGCTTTCTTT.

The rearrangement joins TRBV24-1 to TRBJ2-3; D unclear. The CDR3 has 12 amino acids. V was shortened by 10 bases and J by 2 bases, with 9 bases between the two germline ends. The germline CDR1 and CDR2 sequences are KGHDR and SFDVKD. The CDR3 loop reads CATADATDTQYF. CDR3 nucleotide sequence: TGTGCCACAGCCGACGCCACAGATACGCAGTATTTT.

This clonotype has at least ten counts. The rearrangement links TRBV29-1 to TRBJ1-2, with D maybe TRBD1 (5 bases). This CDR3 comprises 11 residues. Looked up from germline, CDR1 is SQVTM and CDR2 is ANQGSEA. V was trimmed by 5 bases and J by 8 bases, leaving 12 bases between them. The CDR3 DNA reads TGCAGCGTTACAGGCTCGGCGGGCTACACCTTC. Encoded protein: CSVTGSAGYTF. Complete variable domain (other parts from reference TRBV29-1 and TRBJ1-2): SAVISQKPSRDICQRGTSLTIQCQVDSQVTMMFWYRQQPGQSLTLIATANQGSEATYESGFVIDKFPISRPNLTFSTLTVSNMSPEDSSIYLCSVTGSAGYTFGSGTRLTVV.

This clonotype was seen only a few times. The chain combines TRBV6-5 with TRBJ2-7; 9 bases are a match to TRBD1. Germline lookup yields CDR1 MNHEY and CDR2 SVGAGI. The CDR3 has 14 residues. V was pared by 2 bases and J by 3 bases, with 2 bases of the junction left unmatched. The chain's CDR3 is CASSYGQGSYEQYV. DNA for the CDR3: TGTGCCAGCAGTTACGGACAGGGGAGCTACGAGCAGTACGTC.

In this sample, this clonotype turned up many times. The chain couples TRBV18 to TRBJ2-3; the match to TRBD1 covers 7 bases. From germline, CDR1 is KGHSH and CDR2 LQKENI. The V segment lost 2 bases and the J segment 4 bases; nucleotides outside the gene matches: 9. CDR3 size: 16 residues. CDR3 region: CASSPFDRDRPDTQYF. CDR3 DNA: TGTGCCAGCTCACCATTCGACAGGGACCGACCAGATACGCAGTATTTT.

The sample holds many counts of this clonotype. This chain joins TRBV5-6 and TRBJ1-2; unclear D gene. The CDR3 has 14 amino acids. Germline V CDR1 and CDR2: SGHDT, YYEEEE. V was trimmed by 1 base and J by 0 bases, leaving 7 bases between them. CDR3 in DNA: TGTGCCAGCAGCTTGTTTACTACTAACTATGGCTACACCTTC. Translating it yields CASSLFTTNYGYTF.

In this sample, this clonotype turned up a few times. J is TRBJ1-2 and V is TRBV18, with 7 bases fitting TRBD1. CDR1 is KGHSH, CDR2 LQKENI, per germline. This CDR3 is built from 15 residues. J lost 2 bases, V lost 3 bases, and 6 bases had no gene match. CDR3 sequence: CASSPGGQPNYGYTF. CDR3 nucleotides: TGTGCCAGCTCACCTGGGGGACAGCCGAACTATGGCTACACCTTC. Combining the CDR3 with reference TRBV18 and TRBJ1-2 gives the whole variable domain NAGVMQNPRHLVRRRGQEARLRCSPMKGHSHVYWYRQLPEEGLKFMVYLQKENIIDESGMPKERFSAEFPKEGPSILRIQQVVRGDSAAYFCASSPGGQPNYGYTFGSGTRLTVV.

The chain joins TRBV27 to TRBJ2-5; a possible D gene is TRBD2 (5 bases). V was trimmed by 3 bases and J by 4 bases, leaving 12 bases between them. There are 14 residues in the CDR3. The germline V gene has CDR1 MNHEY and CDR2 SMNVEV (reference sequence). CDR3 amino acids: CASSLRVDGETQYF. Written as DNA, the CDR3 is TGTGCCAGCAGTTTGCGGGTAGACGGAGAGACCCAGTACTTC.

This clonotype came up many times. The chain recombines TRBV5-1 with TRBJ1-5; weak D call: TRBD1 (5 bases). CDR3 length: 14 residues. From germline, CDR1 is SGHRS and CDR2 YFSETQ. Trimming took off 1 base at V and 7 bases at J, with 12 bases between the two ends. The CDR3 loop is CASSLRGGDQPQHF. The CDR3 DNA reads as TGCGCCAGCAGCTTGAGGGGCGGTGACCAGCCCCAGCATTTT. The full variable domain, with the rest looked up from reference TRBV5-1 and TRBJ1-5, is KAGVTQTPRYLIKTRGQQVTLSCSPISGHRSVSWYQQTPGQGLQFLFEYFSETQRNKGNFPGRFSGRQFSNSRSEMNVSTLELGDSALYLCASSLRGGDQPQHFGDGTRLSIL.

The chain recombines TRBV5-1 with TRBJ2-3; D gene unclear. Germline V gene data show CDR1 as SGHRS and CDR2 as YFSETQ. This CDR3 region has 14 residues. The V gene lost 5 bases and the J gene lost 2 bases, with 12 bases spanning the gap. The CDR3 sequence: CASRRSQITDTQYF. CDR3 sequence (DNA): TGCGCCAGCAGACGAAGTCAGATCACAGATACGCAGTATTTT. Full variable domain (outside the CDR3, taken from reference TRBV5-1 and TRBJ2-3): KAGVTQTPRYLIKTRGQQVTLSCSPISGHRSVSWYQQTPGQGLQFLFEYFSETQRNKGNFPGRFSGRQFSNSRSEMNVSTLELGDSALYLCASRRSQITDTQYFGPGTRLTVL.

This clonotype was recorded many times. The chain employs TRBV19 and TRBJ2-3; TRBD2 agrees at 13 bases. The CDR3 is 14 amino acids. V trimming: 8 bases; J trimming: 4 bases; junction bases outside the gene matches: 3. Looked up from germline, CDR1 is LNHDA and CDR2 is SQIVND (reference sequence). The CDR3 loop is CASRLAGGADTQYF. The CDR3, as DNA: TGTGCCAGTCGACTAGCGGGGGGTGCAGATACGCAGTATTTT.

This chain joins TRBV5-4 and TRBJ2-3; TRBD2 is a possible D gene (5 bases). The V gene lost 5 bases and the J gene lost 5 bases, with 12 bases spanning the gap. The CDR3 loop spans 13 amino acids. Germline V lookup: CDR1 SGHNT, CDR2 YYREEE (reference sequence). CDR3 protein: CASRGAAVDTQYF. The CDR3 DNA reads TGTGCCAGCAGGGGAGCGGCGGTAGATACGCAGTATTTT.

This clonotype was recorded many times. This CDR3 reads CASSLTGVRDTQYF. CDR3 bases: TGTGCCAGCAGCCTGACAGGTGTCCGAGATACGCAGTATTTT. This chain links TRBV14 with TRBJ2-3, with a tentative D call TRBD1 (6 bases). The CDR3 spans 14 residues. CDR1 and CDR2 from the germline V gene are SGHDN and FVKESK. The germline V and J ends were trimmed by 4 bases and 5 bases, with 13 bases remaining between them.

In this sample, this clonotype turned up once. A much more abundant neighbour one base away suggests this may be a read error. The chain employs TRBV12-5 and TRBJ2-3; D is undetermined. The germline V and J ends were trimmed by 3 bases and 6 bases, with 4 bases remaining between them. The germline V gene has CDR1 LGHNT and CDR2 FRNRAP. The CDR3 is made up of 11 amino acids. CDR3 amino acids: CASGFLDTQYF. CDR3 bases: TGTGCTAGTGGTTTCCTGGATACGCAGTATTTT.

At least ten counts were recorded for this clonotype. The chain carries TRBV20-1 and TRBJ2-3; either TRBD1 or TRBD2 may fit D (5 bases each). CDR1 is DFQATT and CDR2 is SNEGSKA in the germline V gene (reference sequence). This CDR3 spans 14 amino acids. Trimming cost V 3 bases and J 1 base, with 11 bases left between them. The CDR3 DNA reads as TGCAGTGCTAGCGGCCAGGGAGGCACAGATACGCAGTATTTT. Its protein product is CSASGQGGTDTQYF.